This T cell receptor beta chain was captured by sequencing in a study of Tregs in tolerant kidney transplant recipients. About the research overall: The nonmyeloablative bone marrow transplants came from related graft donors, with transient mixed chimerism.

The junction had 0 bases not matched to a gene; V was cut back by 4 bases and J by 7 bases. The CDR3 has 11 residues. Per germline, CDR1 MGHRA and CDR2 YSYEKL. Repertoires were generated with immunoSEQ multiplex PCR, while TCRdb's copy carries only in-frame clones and drops some. The table shows 98,000 or so clones, with 90% occurring only once. This clonotype was sampled from a human donor who received a combined kidney and bone marrow transplant. The sample consisted of CD4+ T cells from blood, taken before the transplant. The chain recombines TRBV4-1 with TRBJ1-1, with TRBD1 matching over 7 bases. CDR3 sequence (DNA): TGCGCCAGCAGCCGACAGGGTGAAGCTTTCTTT. Translated, it gives CASSRQGEAFF.